This is a list of T cell receptor beta chains from one sample in a study of blood T cell repertoires in COVID-19. Only in-frame clones appear in the TCRdb table, and some are missing; sequencing was by immunoSEQ multiplex PCR. The sample carries about 130,000 clones, around 90% recorded once. The sample taken for sequencing was peripheral blood. These receptors were taken from a man aged 45-60 years with COVID-19, enrolled during active disease. CDR3s include the opening cysteine and the closing phenylalanine or tryptophan.

V gene: TRBV3-1/TRBV3-2; CDR3 protein: CASSHIQGSDGYTF
V gene: TRBV7-2; CDR3 protein: CASSKDRASYNEQFF
V gene: TRBV18; CDR3 protein: CASSFNQGADTGELFF
V gene: TRBV6-4; CDR3 protein: CASSSDGGRGSNEQFF
V gene: TRBV28; CDR3 protein: CASSLWTAEVTYEQYF
V gene: TRBV9; CDR3 protein: CASSSGLAGGPGTGELFF
V gene: TRBV28; CDR3 protein: CASSPYEQGNTEAFF
V gene: TRBV7-8; CDR3 protein: CASSLTWTAGREKLFF
V gene: TRBV11-2; CDR3 protein: CASSPGTLYGYTF
V gene: TRBV28; CDR3 protein: CASGGGRNYGYTF
V gene: TRBV7-6; CDR3 protein: CASSLGSGRARETQYF
V gene: TRBV11-2; CDR3 protein: CASSLGGGNNYGYTF
V gene: TRBV19; CDR3 protein: CASSIVGGPLGGELFF
V gene: TRBV19; CDR3 protein: CASSQQVPSYNEQFF
V gene: TRBV5-6; CDR3 protein: CASSRRTGHTEAFF
V gene: TRBV29-1; CDR3 protein: CSVTAGSGNTIYF
V gene: TRBV10-2; CDR3 protein: CASSEVVRTDGYGYTF
V gene: TRBV29-1; CDR3 protein: CSVEIEYYEQFF
V gene: TRBV5-1; CDR3 protein: CASTPNTGELFF
V gene: TRBV4-2; CDR3 protein: CASSRSTREETQYF
V gene: TRBV10-3; CDR3 protein: CAISESGSGNTIYF
V gene: TRBV9; CDR3 protein: CASSIYLNTGELFF
V gene: TRBV6-5; CDR3 protein: CASTVAGGYNEQFF
V gene: TRBV9; CDR3 protein: CASSVGTAGRNGYTF
V gene: TRBV3-1/TRBV3-2; CDR3 protein: CATQGGGPETQYF
V gene: TRBV5-1; CDR3 protein: CASSPRWDEQFF
V gene: TRBV27; CDR3 protein: CASGQIATNEKLFF
V gene: TRBV6-6; CDR3 protein: CASSYIGGSPLHF
V gene: TRBV12-5; CDR3 protein: CASGSLTGEAFF
V gene: TRBV27; CDR3 protein: CASSLRPGLAAVEQFF
V gene: TRBV15; CDR3 protein: CATSSSGQGARETQYF
V gene: TRBV27; CDR3 protein: CASSPRTGVSPLHF
V gene: TRBV6-5; CDR3 protein: CASSWTNRGQPQHF
V gene: TRBV9; CDR3 protein: CASSGQGSYEQYF
V gene: TRBV6-5; CDR3 protein: CASSYRGTSRKEQYF
V gene: TRBV4-1; CDR3 protein: CASSPQQGPNTGELFF
V gene: TRBV7-8; CDR3 protein: CASSSPGKWTEAFF
V gene: TRBV12-3/TRBV12-4; CDR3 protein: CASSGFGDTEAFF
V gene: TRBV6-4; CDR3 protein: CASSDSPGNTIYF
V gene: TRBV9; CDR3 protein: CASSVVVGDTGELFF
V gene: TRBV5-5; CDR3 protein: CASSFRAVQPYEQYF
V gene: TRBV5-1; CDR3 protein: CASSPETGENQPQHF
V gene: TRBV14; CDR3 protein: CASSHRGAGNTEAFF
V gene: TRBV28; CDR3 protein: CASRSDRGSSYEQYF
V gene: TRBV5-1; CDR3 protein: CASSWGLSTEAFF
V gene: TRBV28; CDR3 protein: CASSRGSVEKLFF
V gene: TRBV7-2; CDR3 protein: CASSSSGGYGYTF
V gene: TRBV29-1; CDR3 protein: CSVGGNEQFF
V gene: TRBV3-1/TRBV3-2; CDR3 protein: CASSIIQGETFF
V gene: TRBV19; CDR3 protein: CASSITSDNANEQFF
V gene: TRBV10-3; CDR3 protein: CAISELRLAGGPEDTQYF
V gene: TRBV9; CDR3 protein: CASSVDGFEGARTEAFF
V gene: TRBV18; CDR3 protein: CASSPARDSNQPQHF
V gene: TRBV25-1; CDR3 protein: CASSEKAGAHNEQFF
V gene: TRBV4-3; CDR3 protein: CASSQDRTESGYTF